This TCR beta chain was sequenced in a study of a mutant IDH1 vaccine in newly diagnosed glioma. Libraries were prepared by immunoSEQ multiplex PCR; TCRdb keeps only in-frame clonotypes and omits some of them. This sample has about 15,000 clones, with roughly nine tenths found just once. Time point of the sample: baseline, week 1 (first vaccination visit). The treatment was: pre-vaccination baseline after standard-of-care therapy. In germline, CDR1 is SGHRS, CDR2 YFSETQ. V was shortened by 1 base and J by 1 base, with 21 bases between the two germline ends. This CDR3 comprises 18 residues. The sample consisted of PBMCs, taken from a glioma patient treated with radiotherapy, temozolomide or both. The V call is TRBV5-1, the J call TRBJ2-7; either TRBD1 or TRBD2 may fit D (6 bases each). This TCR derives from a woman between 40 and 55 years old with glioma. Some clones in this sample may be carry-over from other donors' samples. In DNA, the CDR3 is TGCGCCAGCAGCTTGTATGGGGGGCGGGCAGGGGAGTCCTACGAGCAGTACTTC. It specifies CASSLYGGRAGESYEQYF.